A selection of T cell receptor beta chains follows, all from one sample in a study of cytomegalovirus exposure and HLA in healthy donors. The assay was immunoSEQ multiplex PCR, and TCRdb's table has in-frame clones only and misses some. The table records roughly 130,000 clones, 70% to 85% of them present only once. The specimen sequenced was PBMCs. These TCRs come from a man aged 35-49 years in good health and CMV-seronegative. CDR3s include the opening cysteine and the closing phenylalanine or tryptophan. The D gene is left open where the match is weak. Part of the rows lack a size; the others show once, few, many or a class for expanded clones.

V gene	J gene	D gene	clone size	CDR3 protein	CDR3 DNA
TRBV5-8	TRBJ2-1	TRBD2	.	CASSSGRLAGGTYNEQFF	TGTGCCAGCAGCTCGGGTAGACTAGCGGGGGGAACTTACAATGAGCAGTTCTTC
TRBV5-1	TRBJ2-3	.	.	CASSRSDTQYF	TGCGCCAGCAGCCGGTCGGATACGCAGTATTTT
TRBV5-1	TRBJ2-6	TRBD1	.	CASSLKTGAGANGLTF	TGCGCCAGCAGCTTGAAGACAGGGGCTGGGGCCAACGGCCTGACTTTC
TRBV28	TRBJ2-5	.	.	CASSLPRQGGTETQYF	TGTGCCAGCAGTTTACCCCGGCAGGGTGGTACAGAGACCCAGTACTTC
TRBV6-1	TRBJ2-7	.	.	CASSFTGGGGGEQYF	TGTGCCAGCAGTTTCACAGGGGGGGGAGGAGGAGAGCAGTACTTC
TRBV7-8	TRBJ1-3	TRBD1	.	CASSRTTGTGNTIYF	TGTGCCAGCAGCCGGACGACAGGGACTGGAAACACCATATATTTT
TRBV14	TRBJ2-7	.	.	CASSQAAGWYEQYF	TGTGCCAGCAGCCAAGCTGCAGGATGGTACGAGCAGTACTTC
TRBV4-1	TRBJ2-7	TRBD1	.	CASSQDITGDWGEQYF	TGCGCCAGCAGCCAAGATATAACAGGGGATTGGGGCGAGCAGTACTTC
TRBV5-1	TRBJ2-7	.	.	CASSLAQTYEQYF	TGCGCCAGCAGCTTGGCTCAGACCTACGAGCAGTACTTC
TRBV27	TRBJ1-2	.	.	CASSPDKTYGYTF	TGTGCCAGCAGTCCTGACAAGACCTATGGCTACACCTTC
TRBV11-2	TRBJ2-1	TRBD2	.	CASSLEAGINEQFF	TGTGCCAGCAGCTTAGAAGCGGGGATCAATGAGCAGTTCTTC
TRBV7-6	TRBJ2-1	.	.	CASSLDSSYNEQFF	TGTGCCAGCAGCTTAGACAGTTCCTACAATGAGCAGTTCTTC
TRBV7-4	TRBJ1-5	.	.	CASSHSAGYNQPQHF	TGTGCCAGCAGCCATTCGGCAGGATACAATCAGCCCCAGCATTTT
TRBV19	TRBJ2-7	TRBD1	.	CANRSPAGQGYF	TGTGCTAATCGTTCCCCCGCCGGACAGGGGTACTTC
TRBV30	TRBJ2-1	TRBD2	.	CAWSVRGTSPNEQFF	TGTGCCTGGAGTGTACGGGGGACTAGCCCCAATGAGCAGTTCTTC
TRBV7-2	TRBJ2-7	TRBD2	few	CASRVGLAGSYEQYF	TGTGCCAGCAGGGTAGGACTAGCGGGCTCCTACGAGCAGTACTTC
TRBV27	TRBJ1-2	TRBD1	.	CASRGTGGLGYTF	TGTGCCAGCAGGGGGACAGGGGGCTTGGGCTACACCTTC
TRBV25-1	TRBJ1-2	.	few	CASSSNTGFDYGYTF	TGTGCCAGCAGTTCAAATACAGGGTTCGACTATGGCTACACCTTC
TRBV5-1	TRBJ2-7	TRBD1	.	CASSSGTAISYEQYF	TGCGCCAGCAGCTCCGGGACAGCGATCTCCTACGAGCAGTACTTC
TRBV28	TRBJ2-1	TRBD2	.	CASSALPGLASNEQFF	TGTGCCAGCAGTGCTCTCCCGGGACTAGCGAGCAATGAGCAGTTCTTC
TRBV5-1	TRBJ2-7	.	.	CASSPGSNYEQYF	TGCGCCAGCAGTCCAGGGTCAAACTACGAGCAGTACTTC
TRBV25-1	TRBJ1-6	.	.	CASSERVYNSPLHF	TGTGCCAGCAGTGAACGGGTCTATAATTCACCCCTCCACTTT
TRBV6-1	TRBJ2-4	.	.	CASSELGELAKNIQYF	TGTGCCAGCAGTGAACTAGGGGAACTAGCCAAAAACATTCAGTACTTC
TRBV28	TRBJ2-3	TRBD2	.	CASRTSGITDTQYF	TGTGCCAGCAGGACTAGCGGGATAACAGATACGCAGTATTTT
TRBV10-2	TRBJ2-7	TRBD1	once	CASSPRTGTGEQYF	TGCGCCAGCAGTCCCAGGACAGGGACTGGTGAGCAGTACTTC
TRBV5-1	TRBJ1-6	.	.	CASSQGNREMDSPLHF	TGCGCCAGCAGCCAGGGGAACAGGGAGATGGATTCACCCCTCCACTTT
TRBV28	TRBJ1-3	TRBD1	.	CASSSPGTENTIYF	TGTGCCAGCAGTTCACCCGGGACAGAAAACACCATATATTTT
TRBV7-2	TRBJ2-3	TRBD2	.	CASSYRAGGGRSDTQYF	TGTGCCAGCAGCTACCGGGCGGGCGGGGGGCGATCAGATACGCAGTATTTT
TRBV29-1	TRBJ2-7	.	.	CSVETPGQPYEQYF	TGCAGCGTTGAAACTCCGGGACAACCCTACGAGCAGTACTTC
TRBV4-1	TRBJ2-7	TRBD1	.	CASSQRGQGSSYEQYF	TGCGCCAGCAGCCAGCGGGGACAGGGGTCCTCCTACGAGCAGTACTTC
TRBV5-1	TRBJ1-1	TRBD1	.	CASSKDRANTEAFF	TGCGCCAGCAGCAAGGACAGGGCGAACACTGAAGCTTTCTTT
TRBV5-4	TRBJ2-5	TRBD1	few	CASSLDRGREETQYF	TGTGCCAGCAGCTTGGACAGGGGGCGGGAGGAGACCCAGTACTTC
TRBV29-1	TRBJ1-2	.	.	CSAATGLANYGYTF	TGCAGCGCTGCCACAGGGCTCGCTAACTATGGCTACACCTTC
TRBV19	TRBJ2-3	.	.	CASSATSLGRDPPDTQYF	TGTGCCAGTAGTGCCACCTCTTTGGGGCGGGATCCCCCCGATACGCAGTATTTT
TRBV13	TRBJ2-7	TRBD2	.	CASSPWASGGAYEQYF	TGTGCCAGCAGCCCCTGGGCTAGCGGGGGGGCTTACGAGCAGTACTTC